Described below is a single T cell receptor beta chain sequence and its context. The table came from immunoSEQ multiplex PCR; TCRdb's copy has only in-frame clones and leaves some out. The sample lists about 51,000 clones, approximately 86% occurring once. This sample stems from a study of blood T cell repertoires in COVID-19. Input material: peripheral blood. This clonotype was sampled from a man aged 55 to 70 with acute or convalescent COVID-19.

CDR3 in amino acids: CASSPYRREQFF. CDR3 DNA sequence: TGTGCCAGCAGCCCATACCGCAGGGAGCAGTTCTTC. J is TRBJ2-1 and V is TRBV11-2; D gene uncertain. The CDR3 totals 12 residues. Germline CDR1 and CDR2: SGHAT and FQNNGV. V dropped 5 bases and J dropped 10 bases, with 12 bases sitting between them.